Shown below are 29 T cell receptor beta chains from a single sample sequenced in a study of T-cell reconstitution after alpha-beta-depleted transplantation in children. Preparing the TCRbeta library involved the use of unique molecular identifiers. TCRdb recomputed calls from the PCR reads with MiXCR, one row per CDR3 protein. The sample lists around 680,000 distinct CDR3 sequences, 16% seen once, with over 0.95% in the top ten. This material consisted of PBMCs from the stem cell graft donor, taken from the stem cell graft. Receptors originate from a human donor who donated a stem cell graft to a child with acute myeloid leukemia.

This clonotype came up many times. The chain has TRBV30 and TRBJ2-5, with D uncertain. The length of the CDR3 is 15 residues. Per the germline V gene, CDR1 is GTSNPN and CDR2 is SVGIG (reference sequence). The ends were cut back, 2 bases at V and 5 bases at J, with 18 bases in the middle. CDR3 coding DNA: TGTGCCTGGAGTAACCTCGGACCAAAAGGGGAGACCCAGTACTTC. Amino acids: CAWSNLGPKGETQYF.

The chain is built from TRBV29-1 and TRBJ1-1; D is unresolved. Per the germline V gene, CDR1 is SQVTM and CDR2 is ANQGSEA. The CDR3 loop spans 13 amino acids. V lost 1 base and J 3 bases, leaving 9 bases between the germline ends. This CDR3 reads CSVEGNGDTEAFF. Written as DNA, the CDR3 is TGCAGCGTTGAAGGGAATGGGGACACTGAAGCTTTCTTT.

In this sample, this clonotype turned up many times. CDR3 sequence reads: CASSLDSFGNTIYF. The CDR3 DNA sequence: TGCGCCAGCAGCCTGGACAGCTTCGGAAACACCATATATTTT. This chain links TRBV5-1 with TRBJ1-3, with D possibly matching TRBD1 (6 bases). The length of the CDR3 is 14 residues. Per the germline V gene, CDR1 is SGHRS and CDR2 is YFSETQ. V was shortened by 4 bases and J by 4 bases, with 12 bases between the two germline ends.

The count of this clonotype is one. The V gene is TRBV3-1, the J gene TRBJ1-6; D unclear. Germline CDR1 reads LGHDT; CDR2 reads YNNKEL (reference sequence). Between the trimmed V and J ends, which lost 1 base and 10 bases, there was a span of 11 bases. The length of the CDR3 is 14 residues. The DNA for the CDR3 is TGTGCCAGCAGCCAAGCAGAGGGATACTCACCCCTCCACTTT. It codes for CASSQAEGYSPLHF.

The chain combines TRBV27 with TRBJ1-2; 10 nucleotides agree with TRBD1. The length of the CDR3 is 14 residues. After removal of 6 bases from V and 3 bases from J, the junction contained 4 bases not matched to a gene. Per germline, CDR1 MNHEY and CDR2 SMNVEV (reference sequence). This CDR3 is CASRGQGVDYGYTF. CDR3 bases: TGTGCCAGCAGAGGACAGGGGGTGGACTATGGCTACACCTTC.

This clonotype was counted only a few times. The V call is TRBV12-3 or TRBV12-4, the J call TRBJ2-1; perhaps TRBD2 as D (5 bases). V was cut by 6 bases and J by 10 bases, with 10 bases left in between. CDR3 length equals 11 residues. For the CDR3, the DNA is TGTGCCAGCAGACGCACGGGAGAGCAGTTCTTC. Translated, it gives CASRRTGEQFF.

Points on this clonotype: One end of the junction is discordant with germline, which a read error may explain. This chain connects TRBV20-1 to TRBJ2-2; 11 positions agree with TRBD2. The CDR3 has 15 residues. Germline V gene sequence: CDR1 DFQATT, CDR2 SNEGSKA (reference sequence). The CDR3 region is CSARGLAGNTGELFF. The CDR3 DNA is TGCAGTGCCAGAGGACTAGCGGGGAACACCGGGGAGCTGTTTTTT.

There are many counts of this clonotype. The CDR3 DNA sequence: TGTGCCAGCAGTCCTTACAGGGACTATGGCTACACCTTC. Translating it yields CASSPYRDYGYTF. The V call is TRBV6-1, the J call TRBJ1-2; weak D call: TRBD1 (6 bases). The CDR3 sequence is 13 residues long. V lost 5 bases and J lost 3, with 10 bases in between. Germline V CDR1 and CDR2: MNHNS, SASEGT.

This clonotype was detected a few times. This chain uses TRBV7-2 with TRBJ1-5, with a tentative D call TRBD1 (6 bases). CDR3 length equals 14 residues. Germline V gene sequence: CDR1 SGHTA, CDR2 FQGNSA. Trimming took off 5 bases at V and 0 bases at J, with 8 bases between the two ends. CDR3 protein: CASSNRDSNQPQHF. CDR3 in DNA: TGTGCCAGCAGCAACAGGGATAGCAATCAGCCCCAGCATTTT.

CDR3 nucleotide sequence: TGTGCCAGCTCATCATTGCAGGGGAGTGGGGCCAACGTCCTGACTTTC. It yields the protein CASSSLQGSGANVLTF. The chain combines TRBV18 with TRBJ2-6, with TRBD1 as a possible D gene (6 bases). Germline V gene lookup returns CDR1 KGHSH and CDR2 LQKENI. The CDR3 contains 16 residues. Trimming took 5 bases from V and 3 from J, leaving 14 bases between them.

This clonotype was observed a handful of times. This chain connects TRBV7-2 to TRBJ2-3; D is possibly TRBD2 (6 bases). This CDR3 comprises 14 residues. The germline V gene encodes CDR1 SGHTA and CDR2 FQGNSA. Trimming left V 4 bases short and J 7 bases short, with 15 bases between. The CDR3 is CASSSRAGPNTQYF. As DNA, the CDR3 is TGTGCCAGCAGCTCCAGGGCGGGGCCAAATACGCAGTATTTT.

This rearrangement joins TRBV4-3 to TRBJ2-2; D not resolved. Trimming removed 4 bases at V and 4 bases at J, with 10 bases between. This CDR3 has 14 residues. CDR1 is LGHNA and CDR2 is YSLEER in the germline V gene. CDR3 DNA: TGCGCCAGCAGCCCGGCTCTGAGCACCGGGGAGCTGTTTTTT. Translation: CASSPALSTGELFF.

At least ten counts were recorded for this clonotype. For the CDR3, the DNA is TGCAGTGCTAGAGATCTAGCGGGGACTCACTACAATGAGCAGTTCTTC. Encoded protein: CSARDLAGTHYNEQFF. J is TRBJ2-1 and V is TRBV20-1; 9 bases match TRBD2. V was pared by 0 bases and J by 3 bases, with 6 bases of the junction left unmatched. The germline gives CDR1 DFQATT, CDR2 SNEGSKA (reference sequence). The CDR3 totals 16 residues.

This clonotype came up many times. This chain uses TRBV6-5 with TRBJ2-3; D remains unclear. Trimming shortened V by 2 bases and J by 1 base, and 10 bases separated the two germline ends. The CDR3 has 15 amino acids. Germline-derived CDR1 and CDR2 are MNHEY and SVGAGI. This CDR3 reads CASSYQDHRTDTQYF. The DNA of the CDR3 is TGTGCCAGCAGTTACCAGGACCACCGCACAGATACGCAGTATTTT.

This clonotype was seen at least ten times. The gene calls are TRBV12-3 or TRBV12-4 and TRBJ1-2; TRBD1 might be the D (6 bases). The germline V and J ends were trimmed by 6 bases and 1 base, with 12 bases remaining between them. The CDR3 loop spans 14 amino acids. CDR3 sequence reads: CASSRDILNYGYTF. CDR3 DNA sequence: TGTGCCAGCAGCCGGGACATCCTTAACTATGGCTACACCTTC.

This clonotype was counted ten times or more. The chain uses TRBV6-5 and TRBJ1-2, with D hard to call. CDR3 size: 14 residues. CDR1 and CDR2 from the germline V gene are MNHEY and SVGAGI. V lost 4 bases to trimming and J lost 8 bases, with 17 bases between them. CDR3 amino acids: CASSSSTPSAGYTF. In DNA form, the CDR3 reads TGTGCCAGCAGTTCCTCAACTCCTTCAGCGGGCTACACCTTC.

The table lists this clonotype with many counts. The chain couples TRBV20-1 to TRBJ1-2; D uncertain. The CDR3 contains 12 residues. Germline V gives CDR1 DFQATT, CDR2 SNEGSKA (reference sequence). Trimming removed 3 bases from V and 0 bases from J, with 5 bases in between. CDR3 sequence: CSASGTNYGYTF. The CDR3 nucleotides read TGCAGTGCTAGCGGAACTAACTATGGCTACACCTTC.

The chain has TRBV7-3 and TRBJ2-2; D gene ambiguous. The CDR3 is 16 residues long. Germline assignment: CDR1 SGHTA and CDR2 FQGTGA. Trimming cost V 5 bases and J 1 base, with 14 bases left between them. CDR3 nucleotides: TGTGCCAGCAGCCCGCAGCCTGTCCTGAACACCGGGGAGCTGTTTTTT. Amino acids: CASSPQPVLNTGELFF.

The chain joins TRBV15 to TRBJ2-7; tentative D call: TRBD1 (5 bases). The V end lost 0 bases, the J end lost 12 bases, and 21 bases lay between the germline ends. Germline V CDR1 and CDR2: LNHNV, YYDKDF (reference sequence). There are 15 residues in the CDR3. The CDR3 protein is CATSRDGVKGHLGYF. The CDR3 DNA reads TGTGCCACCAGCAGAGATGGGGTGAAAGGACACCTGGGGTACTTC.

The chain employs TRBV24-1 and TRBJ2-2; 9 bases map to TRBD1. Germline values: CDR1 KGHDR, CDR2 SFDVKD. The V and J ends lost 3 bases and 6 bases, in that order; junction bases with no gene match: 7. The CDR3 is 16 residues long. The CDR3 here is CATSDTRDRVAGELFF. CDR3 nucleotide sequence: TGTGCCACCAGTGATACCCGGGACAGGGTTGCCGGGGAGCTGTTTTTT.

This clonotype has ten or more counts. The CDR3 region is CASSQDWSSGAYNEQFF. The CDR3 DNA reads TGCGCCAGCAGCCAAGATTGGTCTAGCGGGGCTTACAATGAGCAGTTCTTC. The V and J genes are TRBV4-3 and TRBJ2-1, with 9 bases that match TRBD2. J lost 4 bases, V lost 0 bases, and 7 bases had no gene match. CDR3 length equals 17 residues. Germline CDR1 is LGHNA and CDR2 is YSLEER.

CDR3 sequence reads: CASSLAAVDGYTF. Written as DNA, the CDR3 is TGTGCCAGCAGCTTAGCGGCCGTGGATGGCTACACCTTC. The chain joins TRBV7-8 to TRBJ1-2; D gene unclear. The CDR3 sequence is 13 residues long. Germline loops: CDR1 SGHVS, CDR2 FQNEAQ. V was trimmed by 0 bases and J by 6 bases, leaving 8 bases between them. Combining the CDR3 with reference TRBV7-8 and TRBJ1-2 gives the whole variable domain GAGVSQSPRYKVAKRGQDVALRCDPISGHVSLFWYQQALGQGPEFLTYFQNEAQLDKSGLPSDRFFAERPEGSVSTLKIQRTQQEDSAVYLCASSLAAVDGYTFGSGTRLTVV.

V usage is TRBV7-2 and J usage is TRBJ1-5; 7 positions match TRBD1. CDR1 is SGHTA, CDR2 FQGNSA, per germline. Trimming took 5 bases from V and 3 from J; bases not matched to a gene: 10. The CDR3 sequence is 16 residues long. The CDR3 loop is CASSDTGVSSNQPQHF. The CDR3 DNA reads TGTGCCAGCAGCGACACAGGGGTATCGTCCAATCAGCCCCAGCATTTT.

V gene TRBV5-6 combines with J gene TRBJ1-1; D unclear. The CDR3 extends over 12 amino acids. The ends were cut back, 8 bases at V and 1 base at J, with 9 bases in the middle. From germline, CDR1 is SGHDT and CDR2 YYEEEE. Written as DNA, the CDR3 is TGTGCCAGGAGCCTTGAGAACACTGAAGCTTTCTTT. Its translation: CARSLENTEAFF.

This rearrangement joins TRBV7-9 to TRBJ2-2, with a weak D call TRBD2 (6 bases). Between the trimmed V and J ends, which lost 1 base and 4 bases, there was a span of 16 bases. The germline CDR1 and CDR2 sequences are SEHNR and FQNEAQ (reference sequence). This CDR3 has 17 residues. CDR3 nucleotide sequence: TGTGCCAGCAGCTTAGGTTCGGCGGGGCAGGGCACCGGGGAGCTGTTTTTT. Amino acid sequence: CASSLGSAGQGTGELFF.

The rearrangement joins TRBV6-1 to TRBJ2-1, with D perhaps being TRBD1 or TRBD2 (5 bases each). The CDR3 is 13 residues long. Germline V gives CDR1 MNHNS, CDR2 SASEGT. The V gene lost 3 bases and the J gene lost 7 bases, with 10 bases spanning the gap. The CDR3 nucleotides read TGTGCCAGCAGTGAGGTGGGGGATAATGAGCAGTTCTTC. It codes for CASSEVGDNEQFF.

The V gene is TRBV6-1, the J gene TRBJ2-3; TRBD2 matches 10 bases. V lost 5 bases and J lost 5; bases outside the gene matches: 4. The CDR3 runs 14 residues. The germline V gene has CDR1 MNHNS and CDR2 SASEGT. CDR3 amino acids: CASSPAGGIDTQYF. CDR3 nucleotides: TGTGCCAGCAGTCCAGCGGGGGGGATAGATACGCAGTATTTT.

This clonotype came up many times. The chain employs TRBV12-3 or TRBV12-4 and TRBJ2-7; 9 bases line up with TRBD1. V lost 3 bases to trimming and J lost 3 bases; unmatched junction nucleotides: 3. This CDR3 contains 14 residues. DNA of the CDR3: TGTGCCAGCAGTTTCAGGACAGGGGTCTACGAGCAGTACTTC. This translates into CASSFRTGVYEQYF.

This chain connects TRBV12-3 or TRBV12-4 to TRBJ1-4; D call uncertain. CDR3 size: 14 residues. Trimming left V 6 bases short and J 0 bases short, with 8 bases between. The CDR3 region has the DNA TGTGCCAGCAGCCAGGCCGCAACTAATGAAAAACTGTTTTTT. Amino acids: CASSQAATNEKLFF.